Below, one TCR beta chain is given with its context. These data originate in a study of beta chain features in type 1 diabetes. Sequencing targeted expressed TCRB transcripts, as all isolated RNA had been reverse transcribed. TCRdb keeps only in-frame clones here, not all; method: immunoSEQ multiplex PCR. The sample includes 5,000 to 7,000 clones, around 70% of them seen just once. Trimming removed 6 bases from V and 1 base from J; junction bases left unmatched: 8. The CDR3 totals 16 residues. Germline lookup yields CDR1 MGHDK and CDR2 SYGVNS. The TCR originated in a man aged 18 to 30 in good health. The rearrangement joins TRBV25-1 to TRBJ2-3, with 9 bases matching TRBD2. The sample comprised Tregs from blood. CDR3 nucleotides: TGTGCCAGCAGAAACCCAGCGGGGGGCGGCACAGATACGCAGTATTTT. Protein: CASRNPAGGGTDTQYF.